This entry lists 2 T cell receptor beta chains sequenced from one sample in a study of CD8 T cells in ankylosing spondylitis. TCRdb ran MiXCR on the 5' RACE reads and lists one entry per CDR3 protein. The data contain about 42,000 distinct CDR3 sequences, 2.7% of them seen just once; the ten biggest clones take up over 4%. The sequenced sample was blood, either unsorted or a sorted T cell fraction (not recorded which). The receptors originated from a male donor with ankylosing spondylitis or in good health (not recorded which).

This clonotype was counted many times. V usage is TRBV9 and J usage is TRBJ2-1; maybe TRBD2 (5 bases). V lost 4 bases and J lost 1, with 15 bases in between. This CDR3 comprises 16 residues. Germline V gene data show CDR1 as SGDLS and CDR2 as YYNGEE. The CDR3 DNA sequence: TGTGCCAGCAGCTCTCACAGCGGTAGGTCCTACAATGAGCAGTTCTTC. Translating gives CASSSHSGRSYNEQFF.

This clonotype was detected ten times or more. The rearrangement links TRBV9 to TRBJ2-2, with 7 bases lining up with TRBD2. CDR3 size: 15 residues. Germline trimming cut 3 bases from V and 0 bases from J; bases unmatched to any gene: 2. Looked up from germline, CDR1 is SGDLS and CDR2 is YYNGEE. CDR3 sequence reads: CASSGGGANTGELFF. The DNA for the CDR3 is TGTGCCAGCAGCGGGGGGGGGGCGAACACCGGGGAGCTGTTTTTT.